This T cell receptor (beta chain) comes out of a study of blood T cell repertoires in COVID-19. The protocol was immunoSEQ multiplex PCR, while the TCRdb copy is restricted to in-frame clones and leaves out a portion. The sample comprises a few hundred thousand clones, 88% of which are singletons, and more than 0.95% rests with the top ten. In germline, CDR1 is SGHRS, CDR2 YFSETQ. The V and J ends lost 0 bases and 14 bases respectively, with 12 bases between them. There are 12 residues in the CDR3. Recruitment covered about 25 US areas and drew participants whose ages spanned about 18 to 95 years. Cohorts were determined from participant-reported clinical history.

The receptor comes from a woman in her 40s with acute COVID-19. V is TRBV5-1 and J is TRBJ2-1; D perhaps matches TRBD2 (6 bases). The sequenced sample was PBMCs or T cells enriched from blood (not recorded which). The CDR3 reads CASSLARREKFF. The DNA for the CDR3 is TGCGCCAGCAGCTTGGCCCGGCGGGAAAAGTTCTTC.